The rows below give T cell receptor beta chains drawn from one sample of a study of cytomegalovirus exposure and HLA in healthy donors. Clones were sequenced by immunoSEQ multiplex PCR, and TCRdb holds only the in-frame ones, with some missing. The profile shows fewer than 110,000 clones, under 80% of them singletons. Sequenced sample: PBMCs. Receptor source: a woman aged 18 to 35 in good health and CMV-seropositive. Both conserved end residues are part of each CDR3. Fields, in order: CDR3 protein, CDR3 DNA, V gene, clone size, J gene, D gene. D genes are given only for firm matches. Size is omitted from some rows. Given values are once, few, many or a class for expanded clones.

CASSLYSGGYEQFF,TGTGCCAGCAGCTTATATAGCGGGGGGTATGAGCAGTTCTTC,TRBV7-7,-,TRBJ2-1,TRBD2
CASSWGKPGTNEQYF,TGTGCCAGCAGCTGGGGAAAGCCCGGGACTAACGAGCAGTACTTC,TRBV5-4,-,TRBJ2-7,TRBD2
CASSVGRTSGGANEQFF,TGTGCCAGCAGTGTCGGACGAACTAGCGGGGGGGCCAATGAGCAGTTCTTC,TRBV25-1,-,TRBJ2-1,TRBD2
CASSEVSGTPGEQYF,TGTGCCAGCAGCGAAGTCTCCGGGACACCGGGCGAGCAGTACTTC,TRBV7-3,-,TRBJ2-7,-
CASSHPGGDTQYF,TGTGCCAGCAGCCATCCCGGGGGTGATACGCAGTATTTT,TRBV11-3,-,TRBJ2-3,-
CASTRTSGNSYEQYF,TGTGCCAGCACCCGGACTAGCGGGAACTCCTACGAGCAGTACTTC,TRBV28,-,TRBJ2-7,TRBD2
CASSHYRDGYEQYF,TGCGCCAGCAGTCATTACCGGGATGGGTACGAGCAGTACTTC,TRBV23-1,-,TRBJ2-7,-
CAISESVAESTDTQYF,TGTGCCATCAGTGAGTCGGTAGCGGAAAGCACAGATACGCAGTATTTT,TRBV10-3,few,TRBJ2-3,-
CASSALTQEKLFF,TGTGCCAGCAGTGCCCTGACACAGGAAAAACTGTTTTTT,TRBV2,-,TRBJ1-4,-
CASSPGASGRLADTQYF,TGTGCCAGCAGCCCAGGGGCTAGCGGGAGGTTGGCGGATACGCAGTATTTT,TRBV4-2,-,TRBJ2-3,TRBD2
CASKGQGFEKLFF,TGTGCCAGTAAGGGACAGGGTTTTGAAAAACTGTTTTTT,TRBV19,once,TRBJ1-4,TRBD1
CASRTKTGVDSNQPQHF,TGTGCCAGCAGAACCAAGACAGGGGTTGATAGCAATCAGCCCCAGCATTTT,TRBV9,once,TRBJ1-5,TRBD1
CASSRDGSLGTEAFF,TGTGCCAGCAGTCGGGACGGGAGCTTGGGCACTGAAGCTTTCTTT,TRBV6-5,few,TRBJ1-1,-
CASSLVLAGNNEQFF,TGCGCCAGCAGCTTGGTACTAGCGGGGAACAATGAGCAGTTCTTC,TRBV5-1,-,TRBJ2-1,TRBD2
CATSRDAAGRGTYEQYF,TGTGCCACCAGCAGAGACGCCGCCGGGAGAGGGACCTACGAGCAGTACTTC,TRBV15,once,TRBJ2-7,-
CASQAKITDNEKLFF,TGTGCATCCCAAGCCAAGATTACTGATAATGAAAAACTGTTTTTT,TRBV4-2,-,TRBJ1-4,-
CASRQGYEQYF,TGTGCCAGCCGACAGGGATACGAGCAGTACTTC,TRBV6-5,-,TRBJ2-7,TRBD1